The 18 T cell receptor beta chains below all came from one sample that was sequenced in a study of blood T cell repertoires in COVID-19. Produced via immunoSEQ multiplex PCR; TCRdb's table is partial and in-frame only. The sample records more than 13,000 clones, about 89% being singletons. The sequencing sample was made of peripheral blood. Receptors were obtained from a woman between 65 and 79 years old in a cohort sampled during active or convalescent COVID-19.

The chain uses TRBV9 and TRBJ1-1; TRBD1 might be the D (5 bases). Per the germline V gene, CDR1 is SGDLS and CDR2 is YYNGEE. V was cut by 6 bases and J by 1 base, with 13 bases left in between. The CDR3 is 14 residues long. CDR3 loop: CASNVLGGNTEAFF. The DNA for the CDR3 is TGTGCCAGCAACGTTTTGGGGGGGAACACTGAAGCTTTCTTT.

The V gene is TRBV7-2, the J gene TRBJ1-1; weak D call: TRBD1 (5 bases). V was cut by 1 base and J by 7 bases, with 16 bases left in between. The CDR3 runs to 15 residues. The germline V gene has CDR1 SGHTA and CDR2 FQGNSA. The CDR3 coding sequence is TGTGCCAGCAGCTTAGTTTCAGGGACTATAGGTGAAGCTTTCTTT. Translated, it gives CASSLVSGTIGEAFF.

The CDR3 sequence is CASSPPQRGRTNQPQHF. The CDR3 DNA reads as TGTGCCAGTAGTCCCCCCCAAAGGGGGCGGACCAATCAGCCCCAGCATTTT. The rearrangement links TRBV19 to TRBJ1-5; 7 positions match TRBD1. This CDR3 has 17 amino acids. CDR1 is LNHDA and CDR2 is SQIVND in the germline V gene (reference sequence). V was pared by 5 bases and J by 3 bases, with 13 bases of the junction left unmatched.

The gene calls are TRBV30 and TRBJ1-4; 9 nucleotides agree with TRBD1. V was clipped by 0 bases and J by 7 bases; unmatched bases: 3. This CDR3 has 14 residues. CDR1 is GTSNPN and CDR2 is SVGIG in the germline V gene (reference sequence). CDR3 DNA: TGTGCCTGGAGTGTGGGGACAGGGACTGAAAAACTGTTTTTT. Amino acid sequence: CAWSVGTGTEKLFF.

This chain joins TRBV18 and TRBJ1-2; no clear D gene. Deletions cut 2 bases from V and 1 base from J, with 11 bases between. The CDR3 sequence is 15 residues long. Per the germline V gene, CDR1 is KGHSH and CDR2 is LQKENI. CDR3 residues: CASSPRQINNYGYTF. In DNA form, the CDR3 reads TGTGCCAGCTCACCAAGACAAATCAATAACTATGGCTACACCTTC.

The gene calls are TRBV11-2 and TRBJ2-3, with 9 nucleotides matching TRBD2. This CDR3 contains 15 residues. In germline, CDR1 is SGHAT, CDR2 FQNNGV. Trimming at V came to 5 bases and at J to 6 bases, leaving 9 bases not matched to a gene. CDR3 DNA: TGTGCCAGCAGCCGGACGCGGGGGGGCTGGGATACGCAGTATTTT. This codes for CASSRTRGGWDTQYF.

The chain has TRBV10-2 and TRBJ1-2; D call uncertain. The CDR3 sequence is 15 residues long. The ends were cut back, 0 bases at V and 3 bases at J, with 11 bases in the middle. The germline CDR1 and CDR2 sequences are WSHSY and SAAADI. CDR3 residues: CASSESSRTHYGYTF. The CDR3 coding sequence is TGCGCCAGCAGTGAGTCGAGCCGAACCCACTATGGCTACACCTTC.

The V call is TRBV5-6, the J call TRBJ2-2; D is unclear. CDR1 and CDR2 (germline): SGHDT, YYEEEE. The CDR3 is 13 residues long. The V and J ends lost 4 bases and 3 bases respectively, with 7 bases between them. CDR3 DNA sequence: TGTGCCAGCAGCAAACTCTACACCGGGGAGCTGTTTTTT. Amino acids: CASSKLYTGELFF.

The chain joins TRBV3-1 (or the pseudogene TRBV3-2) to TRBJ2-1, with 9 bases fitting TRBD1. V shed 5 bases, J shed 1 base, and the junction held 0 bases outside the gene matches. The germline V gene has CDR1 LGHDT and CDR2 YNNKEL (reference sequence). The CDR3 length is 14 residues. CDR3 protein: CASSDRGSYNEQFF. The CDR3 bases are TGTGCCAGCAGCGACAGGGGGTCCTACAATGAGCAGTTCTTC.

V and J are TRBV4-1 and TRBJ2-7; TRBD1 might be the D (6 bases). Trimming took off 1 base at V and 0 bases at J, with 10 bases between the two ends. The CDR3 sequence is 15 residues long. Germline V CDR1 and CDR2: MGHRA, YSYEKL. CDR3 residues: CASSQVVRGSYEQYF. CDR3 nucleotide sequence: TGCGCCAGCAGCCAAGTTGTCAGGGGCTCCTACGAGCAGTACTTC.

CDR3 loop: CASSPAGGSGEQYF. CDR3 coding DNA: TGTGCCAGCAGCCCTGCGGGGGGGTCAGGCGAGCAGTACTTC. The chain recombines TRBV7-9 with TRBJ2-7; TRBD2 matches at 9 bases. This CDR3 comprises 14 residues. With 5 bases clipped from V and 6 bases from J, the junction kept 8 bases outside the gene matches. Germline V lookup: CDR1 SEHNR, CDR2 FQNEAQ (reference sequence). Supplemented by reference TRBV7-9 and TRBJ2-7, the full variable domain reads DTGVSQNPRHKITKRGQNVTFRCDPISEHNRLYWYRQTLGQGPEFLTYFQNEAQLEKSRLLSDRFSAERPKGSFSTLEIQRTEQGDSAMYLCASSPAGGSGEQYFGPGTRLTVT.

This sequence joins TRBV15 and TRBJ1-5, with no clear D. This CDR3 has 16 residues. Germline values: CDR1 LNHNV, CDR2 YYDKDF (reference sequence). The V end was cut by 3 bases, the J end by 0 bases, with 12 bases between. The CDR3: CATSRESWYSNQPQHF. The CDR3 DNA reads as TGTGCCACCAGCAGGGAGTCGTGGTATAGCAATCAGCCCCAGCATTTT.

The count of this clone is one. The gene calls are TRBV6-5 and TRBJ1-1, with 11 bases fitting TRBD1. With 5 bases clipped from V and 3 bases from J, the junction kept 5 bases outside the gene matches. The CDR3 loop spans 15 amino acids. The germline CDR1 and CDR2 sequences are MNHEY and SVGAGI. The CDR3, as DNA: TGTGCCAGCAGTCCGGACAGGGGGCGCTACACTGAAGCTTTCTTT. It encodes CASSPDRGRYTEAFF.

V and J are TRBV28 and TRBJ1-1, with D hard to call. CDR1 and CDR2 from the germline V gene are MDHEN and SYDVKM. This CDR3 is built from 13 residues. Trimming took 5 bases from V and 5 from J, leaving 12 bases between them. This chain's CDR3 is CASSQLPRTEAFF. The CDR3 region has the DNA TGTGCCAGCAGTCAATTACCGAGGACTGAAGCTTTCTTT.

The rearrangement uses TRBV7-8 and TRBJ1-3; TRBD1 might be the D (6 bases). This CDR3 spans 15 amino acids. The V gene lost 3 bases and the J gene lost 2 bases, with 11 bases spanning the gap. Germline V gene data show CDR1 as SGHVS and CDR2 as FQNEAQ. CDR3 bases: TGTGCCAGCAGCTTTGACAGGAGTCCTGGAAACACCATATATTTT. Residues: CASSFDRSPGNTIYF. The full variable domain, with the rest looked up from reference TRBV7-8 and TRBJ1-3, is GAGVSQSPRYKVAKRGQDVALRCDPISGHVSLFWYQQALGQGPEFLTYFQNEAQLDKSGLPSDRFFAERPEGSVSTLKIQRTQQEDSAVYLCASSFDRSPGNTIYFGEGSWLTVV.

The gene calls are TRBV7-3 and TRBJ2-2; D call uncertain. CDR3 length equals 14 residues. Deletions cut 5 bases from V and 3 bases from J, with 10 bases between. Germline loops: CDR1 SGHTA, CDR2 FQGTGA. The CDR3 DNA follows: TGTGCCAGCAGCAAACAACGGGACACCGGGGAGCTGTTTTTT. This sequence encodes CASSKQRDTGELFF.

The chain employs TRBV5-1 and TRBJ2-3; unclear D gene. The germline gives CDR1 SGHRS, CDR2 YFSETQ. The CDR3 has 14 residues. Deletions cut 0 bases from V and 2 bases from J, with 7 bases between. The chain's CDR3 is CASSLGATTDTQYF. The DNA of the CDR3 is TGCGCCAGCAGCTTGGGGGCAACCACAGATACGCAGTATTTT.

The chain carries TRBV5-1 and TRBJ1-1; no clear D. The V end was cut by 4 bases, the J end by 3 bases, with 16 bases between. The germline CDR1 and CDR2 sequences are SGHRS and YFSETQ. The CDR3 totals 15 residues. CDR3 DNA: TGCGCCAGCAGCCGCACACCGGGAGTATACACTGAAGCTTTCTTT. Translating gives CASSRTPGVYTEAFF.